This T cell receptor beta chain was identified in a study of OX40 agonist ivuxolimab in advanced cancers. General study results and limits: Doses of 0.1 to 3.0 mg/kg were accompanied by clonal expansion of CD4+ and CD8+ blood T cells by week 6. There were also nonresponders showing low normalized T-cell clonal expansion. Near-lowest levels of clonal expansion characterized partial responders at 0.1-3.0 mg/kg.

About this clone itself: Its target is not known.

The assay was immunoSEQ multiplex PCR, and TCRdb's table has in-frame clones only and misses some. The sample includes some 63,000 clones, about 83% of them seen just once. The CDR3 spans 15 residues. V lost 1 base to trimming and J lost 3 bases; unmatched junction nucleotides: 2. Per germline, CDR1 SGHTA and CDR2 FQGNSA. The chain has TRBV7-2 and TRBJ2-1, with 8 bases aligning to TRBD2. The source material was CD4+ or CD8+ T cells sorted from blood, sampled in a trial of the OX40 agonist ivuxolimab. This clonotype was obtained from an adult with an advanced solid tumor such as melanoma, head and neck, liver or kidney cancer. CDR3 in DNA: TGTGCCAGCAGCTTAGAGGGACTAGACTACAATGAGCAGTTCTTC. Its translation is CASSLEGLDYNEQFF.